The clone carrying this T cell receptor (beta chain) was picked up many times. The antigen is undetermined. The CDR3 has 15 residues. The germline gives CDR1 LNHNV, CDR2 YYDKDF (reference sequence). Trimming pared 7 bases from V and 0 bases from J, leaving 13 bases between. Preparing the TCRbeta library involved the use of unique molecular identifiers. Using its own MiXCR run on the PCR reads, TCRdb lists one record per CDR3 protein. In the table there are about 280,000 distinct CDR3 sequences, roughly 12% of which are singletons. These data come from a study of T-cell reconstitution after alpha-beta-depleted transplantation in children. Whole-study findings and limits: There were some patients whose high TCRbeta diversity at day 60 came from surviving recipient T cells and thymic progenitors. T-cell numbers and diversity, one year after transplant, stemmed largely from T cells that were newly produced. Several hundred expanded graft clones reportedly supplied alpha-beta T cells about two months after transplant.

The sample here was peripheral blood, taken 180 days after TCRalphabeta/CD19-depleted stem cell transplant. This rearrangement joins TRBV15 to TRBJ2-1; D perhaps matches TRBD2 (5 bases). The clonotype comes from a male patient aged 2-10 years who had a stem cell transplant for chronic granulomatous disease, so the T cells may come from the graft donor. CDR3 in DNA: TGTGCCACCAAGAGAGACTACAGCTCCTACAATGAGCAGTTCTTC. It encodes CATKRDYSSYNEQFF.